What follows are 10 T cell receptor gamma chains derived from one specimen sequenced in a study of Vδ1+ human thymocytes. Study-wide results and caveats: Highly polyclonal TRG and TRD repertoires with Gaussian CDR3 length distributions appeared in thymus.

These receptors are not linked to any known antigen. Sequences come from RNA converted to cDNA by reverse transcription. Pooled V-gene forward primers with one constant-region reverse primer generated the CDR3 amplicons by multiplex PCR. TCRdb reanalysed the multiplex PCR reads via CATT. Among more than 35,000 gamma-chain clones listed, about 19% were seen once. The specimen sequenced was Vdelta1+ gamma-delta thymocytes from the thymus. Subset here: FACS-sorted CD3+ TCRalphabeta- TCRVdelta1+ TCRVdelta2- thymocytes. The origin of the receptors is a girl younger than two who had congenital heart surgery.

This clone was seen only a few times. This chain links TRGV8 with TRGJ1 or TRGJ2. Germline V CDR1 and CDR2: VENAVY, YDSYNSRV. V lost 1 base, J lost 8 bases, and 5 bases stayed unmatched. The CDR3 spans 12 residues. Written as DNA, the CDR3 is TGTGCCACCTGGGATAGTCCAAATAAGAAACTCTTT. Its protein is CATWDSPNKKLF.

The gene calls are TRGV9 and TRGJ1 or TRGJ2. CDR3 length: 15 amino acids. The germline V gene has CDR1 GITISATS and CDR2 ISYDGTV (reference sequence). V lost 0 bases to trimming and J lost 7 bases; unmatched junction nucleotides: 12. CDR3 residues: CALWEVRPLRYKKLF. The CDR3 nucleotides are TGTGCCTTGTGGGAGGTGCGCCCTCTACGGTATAAGAAACTCTTT.

About this clone: The same CDR3 arises from other DNA sequences in this sample as well. V gene TRGV2 combines with J gene TRGJ1 or TRGJ2. The CDR3 has 14 amino acids. V lost 0 bases and J lost 4; bases outside the gene matches: 6. Germline V gives CDR1 EGSNGY, CDR2 YDSYNSKV. The CDR3 region is CATWDGLGYYKKLF. DNA for the CDR3: TGTGCCACCTGGGACGGGCTCGGGTATTATAAGAAACTCTTT.

In this sample, this clone turned up a few times. This may arise from a read error, as a much more abundant clone is one base away. The same CDR3 arises from other DNA sequences in this sample as well. This chain links TRGV9 with TRGJ1 or TRGJ2. V lost 2 bases, J lost 3 bases, and 4 bases stayed unmatched. The CDR3 is 13 amino acids. The germline V gene encodes CDR1 GITISATS and CDR2 ISYDGTV (reference sequence). The CDR3 here is CALWEETYYKKLF. In DNA form, the CDR3 reads TGTGCCTTGTGGGAGGAGACTTATTATAAGAAACTCTTT.

The chain combines TRGV5 with TRGJ1 or TRGJ2. The trim removed 5 bases at V and 12 bases at J, leaving 10 bases unmatched. CDR1 and CDR2 from the germline V gene are VINAFY and YDVSNSKD. There are 11 residues in the CDR3. In nucleotides, the CDR3 is TGTGCCACCTGGGGAGAGGTTAGGAAACTCTTT. Protein: CATWGEVRKLF.

This clone turned up a few times. V is TRGV4 and J is TRGJ1 or TRGJ2. This CDR3 comprises 16 residues. The V and J ends lost 0 bases and 1 base, in that order; junction bases with no gene match: 9. Germline loops: CDR1 EGSTGY, CDR2 YDSYTSSV. The CDR3 region is CATWDGLRRNYYKKLF. In DNA, the CDR3 is TGTGCCACCTGGGATGGGCTCCGACGCAATTATTATAAGAAACTCTTT.

Points on this clone: Being one base from a much bigger clone, this may be a read error. Other DNA sequences in this specimen translate into the identical CDR3. The chain has TRGV9 and TRGJ1 or TRGJ2. The CDR3 is made up of 13 amino acids. Germline values: CDR1 GITISATS, CDR2 ISYDGTV (reference sequence). With V trimmed by 0 bases and J by 6 bases, 5 bases remained unmatched. CDR3 nucleotides: TGTGCCTTGTGGGAGGTGCTTTCTTATAAGAAACTCTTT. This codes for CALWEVLSYKKLF.

The V gene is TRGV8, the J gene TRGJ1 or TRGJ2. Trimming at V came to 2 bases and at J to 0 bases, leaving 4 bases not matched to a gene. The germline CDR1 and CDR2 sequences are VENAVY and YDSYNSRV. This CDR3 has 14 amino acids. The CDR3: CATWDKKNYYKKLF. CDR3 sequence (DNA): TGTGCCACCTGGGATAAGAAGAATTATTATAAGAAACTCTTT.

This chain uses TRGV3 with TRGJ1 or TRGJ2. There are 14 residues in the CDR3. V gave up 0 bases and J gave up 3 bases; unmatched junction bases: 5. Germline CDR1 and CDR2: VTNTFY and YDVSTARD (reference sequence). In DNA form, the CDR3 reads TGTGCCACCTGGGACAGGCTAGTTTATTATAAGAAACTCTTT. Translated, it gives CATWDRLVYYKKLF.

Remarks on this clone: Other DNA sequences of this sample code for an identical CDR3. This rearrangement joins TRGV9 to TRGJ1 or TRGJ2. This CDR3 contains 12 residues. The germline gives CDR1 GITISATS, CDR2 ISYDGTV (reference sequence). After removal of 0 bases from V and 7 bases from J, the junction contained 3 bases not matched to a gene. The CDR3: CALWEVAYKKLF. The CDR3 DNA sequence: TGTGCCTTGTGGGAGGTGGCGTATAAGAAACTCTTT.